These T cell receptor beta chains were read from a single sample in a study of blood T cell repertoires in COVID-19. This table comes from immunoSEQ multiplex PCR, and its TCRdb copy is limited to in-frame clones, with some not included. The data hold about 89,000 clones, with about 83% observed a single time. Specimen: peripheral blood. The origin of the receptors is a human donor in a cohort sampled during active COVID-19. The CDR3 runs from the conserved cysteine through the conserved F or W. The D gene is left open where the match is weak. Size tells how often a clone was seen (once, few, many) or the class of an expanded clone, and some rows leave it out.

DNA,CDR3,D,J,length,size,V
TGTGCCAGCAGCTCCCCCGGGGTTGGGTCCTACGAGCAGTACTTC,CASSSPGVGSYEQYF,NA,TRBJ2-7,15,NA,TRBV28
TGTGCCAGCAGCTTGTGGGCCGGAGGGATCGGGGAGACCCAGTACTTC,CASSLWAGGIGETQYF,NA,TRBJ2-5,16,NA,TRBV5-6
TGTGCCTGGAGTACCCCCGGGACAGGGAACTATGGCTACACCTTC,CAWSTPGTGNYGYTF,TRBD1,TRBJ1-2,15,NA,TRBV30
TGTGCCTGGACTCCGGGACTAGCGGTGTACGAGCAGTACTTC,CAWTPGLAVYEQYF,TRBD2,TRBJ2-7,14,once,TRBV30
TGTGCCAGCAGCTTGGGGACTAGCCAAGAGACCCAGTACTTC,CASSLGTSQETQYF,TRBD2,TRBJ2-5,14,once,TRBV5-4
TGTGCCAGCAGCTTAGCAGGGAGCACAGATACGCAGTATTTT,CASSLAGSTDTQYF,NA,TRBJ2-3,14,NA,TRBV5-4
TGTGCCAGCTCACCTACGAGAGGCTACGAGCAGTACTTC,CASSPTRGYEQYF,NA,TRBJ2-7,13,NA,TRBV18
TGTGCCAGCAGCCCCGCGTCTGGAAACACCATATATTTT,CASSPASGNTIYF,NA,TRBJ1-3,13,NA,TRBV7-2
TGCGCCAGCAGCCAAGAGACAGGTGCTGGAAACACCATATATTTT,CASSQETGAGNTIYF,NA,TRBJ1-3,15,few,TRBV4-3
TGTGCCAGCAGAAGCACTAGGGCCGAGACCCAGTACTTC,CASRSTRAETQYF,NA,TRBJ2-5,13,NA,TRBV28
TGTGCCAGCAGCGATTATAGCGGGACTAGCACAGATACGCAGTATTTT,CASSDYSGTSTDTQYF,TRBD2,TRBJ2-3,16,few,TRBV13
TGTGCCAGCAGCCATAGCCAGACCCAGTACTTC,CASSHSQTQYF,NA,TRBJ2-5,11,NA,TRBV3-1/TRBV3-2
TGCAGCGTTCAACAGAACTTTAAGAACACTGAAGCTTTCTTT,CSVQQNFKNTEAFF,NA,TRBJ1-1,14,NA,TRBV29-1
TGTGCCAGCAGTAGGGCCGCGGGCGAGCAGTACTTC,CASSRAAGEQYF,NA,TRBJ2-7,12,NA,TRBV5-4
TGTGCCAGCAGTCCCCCCAGGAGGACGGGACTGTTTTTT,CASSPPRRTGLFF,NA,TRBJ1-4,13,once,TRBV28
TGTGCCACCAGTGATTTCGGCGGGGAGCTGTTTTTT,CATSDFGGELFF,NA,TRBJ2-2,12,NA,TRBV24-1
TGTGCCAGCTTTGTACAATCGCTGTTTTTT,CASFVQSLFF,NA,TRBJ2-2,10,NA,TRBV11-3
TGTGCCAGCAGCCCTGGGGGCCCGACAGTCGAGCAGTACTTC,CASSPGGPTVEQYF,NA,TRBJ2-7,14,NA,TRBV7-2
TGTGCCTGGAGACCTAGCGGGGGGAATGGCTACACCTTC,CAWRPSGGNGYTF,NA,TRBJ1-2,13,NA,TRBV30
TGCGCCAGCAGCCTATCCAGACAGGAGAGTGGCTACACCTTC,CASSLSRQESGYTF,NA,TRBJ1-2,14,NA,TRBV4-1
TGCGCCAGCAGCCATCTCGGGACAGTTGTCTACGAGCAGTACTTC,CASSHLGTVVYEQYF,TRBD1,TRBJ2-7,15,NA,TRBV4-3
TGCGCCAGCAGCTTGAATGTACAGTTTGGCTACACCTTC,CASSLNVQFGYTF,NA,TRBJ1-2,13,NA,TRBV5-1
TGTGCCAGCAGCGAGTTCGGTGAGCAGTACTTC,CASSEFGEQYF,NA,TRBJ2-7,11,NA,TRBV6-2/TRBV6-3
TGTGCCAGCAGCCCAGGGGTCACTGAAGCTTTCTTT,CASSPGVTEAFF,NA,TRBJ1-1,12,NA,TRBV28
TGCGCCAGCAGCACGGGACAGGGCTCCTACGAGCAGTACTTC,CASSTGQGSYEQYF,TRBD1,TRBJ2-7,14,few,TRBV5-1
TGTGCCAGCAGTATCGGGTCGGGAGGCTACACCTTC,CASSIGSGGYTF,NA,TRBJ1-2,12,few,TRBV2
TGTGCCAGCAGCTCACGACAGGAAGCTTTCTTT,CASSSRQEAFF,NA,TRBJ1-1,11,NA,TRBV14
TGTGCCAGCAGCCACAGACAGGGAATTCTCTCCGAGCAGTACTTC,CASSHRQGILSEQYF,TRBD1,TRBJ2-7,15,NA,TRBV14
TGTGCCAGCAGCTTGGGACCGGGACTTATAACAGAGACCCAGTACTTC,CASSLGPGLITETQYF,NA,TRBJ2-5,16,NA,TRBV7-2
TGTGCCACCAGTGGACCGGGACAGGGGGCTCGTAACTATGGCTACACCTTC,CATSGPGQGARNYGYTF,TRBD1,TRBJ1-2,17,NA,TRBV24-1
TGCGCCAGCACGTCGGCGTCAGGGGGAGATTTCTACGAGCAGTACTTC,CASTSASGGDFYEQYF,TRBD1,TRBJ2-7,16,NA,TRBV5-1
TGTGCCTGGGGCAGGGGGGACAGGGGTTACGAGCAGTACTTC,CAWGRGDRGYEQYF,TRBD1,TRBJ2-7,14,NA,TRBV30
TGTGCCAGCAGCCCAGTAGGGGGACAGCCTACGCAGTATTTT,CASSPVGGQPTQYF,TRBD1,TRBJ2-3,14,NA,TRBV9
TGTGCCAGCAGCCCCCCGGGGACAGGGGGATGGTATGAGCAGTTCTTC,CASSPPGTGGWYEQFF,TRBD1,TRBJ2-1,16,NA,TRBV7-9
TGTGCCAGCAGCTTGCTCACAGGGGAGAGTGGTGGCTACACCTTC,CASSLLTGESGGYTF,TRBD1,TRBJ1-2,15,NA,TRBV5-5
TGTGCCAGCAGTTTACAGGGGAAACCTGAAGCTTTCTTT,CASSLQGKPEAFF,NA,TRBJ1-1,13,NA,TRBV27
TGTGCCAGCAGCCAAGCGGCAGGGGCCGGTGGGGGCCCCCAGCATTTT,CASSQAAGAGGGPQHF,NA,TRBJ1-5,16,many,TRBV7-2
TGTGCCAGCAGCCCGACTAGAGGGATAGTCTACGAGCAGTACTTC,CASSPTRGIVYEQYF,NA,TRBJ2-7,15,NA,TRBV6-2/TRBV6-3
TGTGCCAGCAGCTTAGTACAGGCTACCGGGGAGCTGTTTTTT,CASSLVQATGELFF,NA,TRBJ2-2,14,NA,TRBV7-2
TGTGCCAGCTCACCGTCGGCCAGGGGCCGCAATCAGCCCCAGCATTTT,CASSPSARGRNQPQHF,NA,TRBJ1-5,16,NA,TRBV18
TGTGCCAGCAGTAACCTAGGGGGAAACACCGGGGAGCTGTTTTTT,CASSNLGGNTGELFF,NA,TRBJ2-2,15,NA,TRBV28
TGCGCCAGCAGCCCCGGACTAGCGGAGGGGGTAGAGACCCAGTACTTC,CASSPGLAEGVETQYF,TRBD2,TRBJ2-5,16,NA,TRBV5-1
TGTGCCAGCAGCAAAGGGGCAGGGGACTACAATGAGCAGTTCTTC,CASSKGAGDYNEQFF,NA,TRBJ2-1,15,once,TRBV21-1
TGTGCCAGCAGCTCGTCAGAGGTTGGCGGCTACACCTTC,CASSSSEVGGYTF,NA,TRBJ1-2,13,NA,TRBV7-9
TGTGCCAGCAGCCAAGGGACAGGGGGCCTCTCGCGGGGGGTTGAGACCTTC,CASSQGTGGLSRGVETF,TRBD1,TRBJ1-2,17,NA,TRBV3-1/TRBV3-2
TGCGCCAGCAGCCAAGAAACAGGGAGCTCCTACGAGCAGTACTTC,CASSQETGSSYEQYF,NA,TRBJ2-7,15,NA,TRBV4-3
TGCGCCAGCAGCGCACTAGTTGCCGGGGAGCTGTTTTTT,CASSALVAGELFF,NA,TRBJ2-2,13,NA,TRBV5-1
TGCAGAGCAGGGAGGGGGACTGAAGCTTTCTTT,CRAGRGTEAFF,NA,TRBJ1-1,11,NA,TRBV29-1
TGTGCCAGCAGTGAAAGGCAGGCGCGTTCACCCCTCCACTTT,CASSERQARSPLHF,NA,TRBJ1-6,14,NA,TRBV6-1
TGTGCCAGTAGTCACCCTGCGGCTAGCGGGAGGAACACAGATACGCAGTATTTT,CASSHPAASGRNTDTQYF,TRBD2,TRBJ2-3,18,NA,TRBV19
TGTGCCAGTAGAGATTCGGGTTCGGTCACTGAAGCTTTCTTT,CASRDSGSVTEAFF,NA,TRBJ1-1,14,NA,TRBV19